Each of the 9 T cell receptor beta chains below was sequenced from the same sample in a study of T cells after yellow fever vaccination. From the 5' RACE reads, TCRdb called clonotypes with MiXCR, one entry per CDR3 protein. In the table there are fewer than 350,000 distinct CDR3 sequences, 8.7% of which are singletons. Sample: PBMCs, taken on the day of the first yellow fever vaccination. These receptors were taken from a man between 18 and 35 years old who received the YFV17D yellow fever vaccine.

This clonotype was seen at least ten times. This chain uses TRBV7-9 with TRBJ1-2; D not certain. Per the germline V gene, CDR1 is SEHNR and CDR2 is FQNEAQ (reference sequence). The CDR3 loop spans 13 amino acids. V lost 5 bases and J lost 4, with 11 bases in between. The CDR3 bases are TGTGCCAGCAGCCTCGAGCTTGGCTATGGCTACACCTTC. As protein: CASSLELGYGYTF.

This clonotype was counted many times. The junction does not match germline at one end; this may be a read error. The J gene is TRBJ2-3, the V gene TRBV7-2, with D possibly being TRBD1 or TRBD2 (5 bases each). Germline CDR1 reads SGHTA; CDR2 reads FQGNSA. The CDR3 contains 15 residues. The CDR3 DNA reads TGCGCCAGCAGCCAACGGGGACCCTCCACAGATACGCAGTATTTT. Amino acids: CASSQRGPSTDTQYF. Together with reference TRBV7-2 and TRBJ2-3, the CDR3 gives the full variable domain: GAGVSQSPSNKVTEKGKDVELRCDPISGHTALYWYRQSLGQGLEFLIYFQGNSAPDKSGLPSDRFSAERTGGSVSTLTIQRTQQEDSAVYLCASSQRGPSTDTQYFGPGTRLTVL.

The V call is TRBV6-1, the J call TRBJ1-1, with D unresolved. The CDR3 covers 14 residues. The germline V gene encodes CDR1 MNHNS and CDR2 SASEGT. Trimming cost V 6 bases and J 2 bases, with 13 bases left between them. The CDR3 DNA reads as TGTGCCAGCAGAGGGCAGGTACCCAACACTGAAGCTTTCTTT. Its protein product is CASRGQVPNTEAFF.

This clonotype was observed many times. The chain has TRBV5-1 and TRBJ1-4; possible D gene TRBD1, 5 bases. V was trimmed by 2 bases and J by 8 bases, leaving 16 bases between them. Germline V gene lookup returns CDR1 SGHRS and CDR2 YFSETQ. This CDR3 is built from 15 residues. The CDR3 nucleotides are TGCGCCAGCAGCTTACCCGGGACGGCGGGAGAAAAACTGTTTTTT. Its protein product is CASSLPGTAGEKLFF.

This clonotype was seen only a few times. The chain uses TRBV4-3 and TRBJ1-2; no definite D call. V was shortened by 4 bases and J by 7 bases, with 7 bases between the two germline ends. The germline gives CDR1 LGHNA, CDR2 YSLEER. The CDR3 has 11 amino acids. The CDR3 loop is CASSRAGGYTF. The CDR3 DNA is TGCGCCAGCAGCCGTGCGGGTGGCTACACCTTC.

This clonotype showed up many times. The chain has TRBV18 and TRBJ2-5, with D unclear. The CDR3 contains 12 residues. Deletions cut 7 bases from V and 2 bases from J, with 8 bases between. CDR1 KGHSH and CDR2 LQKENI come from the germline V gene. The CDR3 here is CASCDFQETQYF. The CDR3 DNA reads as TGTGCCAGCTGTGACTTTCAAGAGACCCAGTACTTC. Together with reference TRBV18 and TRBJ2-5, the CDR3 gives the full variable domain: NAGVMQNPRHLVRRRGQEARLRCSPMKGHSHVYWYRQLPEEGLKFMVYLQKENIIDESGMPKERFSAEFPKEGPSILRIQQVVRGDSAAYFCASCDFQETQYFGPGTRLLVL.

V usage is TRBV15 and J usage is TRBJ2-1; 13 bases line up with TRBD2. CDR3 length: 17 residues. Trimming at V came to 1 base and at J to 5 bases, leaving 5 bases not matched to a gene. The germline V gene has CDR1 LNHNV and CDR2 YYDKDF (reference sequence). The CDR3 reads CATSRVLAGGQHNEQFF. In nucleotides, the CDR3 is TGTGCCACCAGCAGAGTACTAGCGGGGGGGCAACACAATGAGCAGTTCTTC.

This clonotype was observed a handful of times. This chain links TRBV6-2 or TRBV6-3 with TRBJ2-5; D unresolved. This CDR3 comprises 17 residues. CDR1 and CDR2 (germline): MNHEY, SVGEGT. Trimming stripped 2 bases from V and 3 bases from J, with 19 bases between. The CDR3 spells CASSYLYYGRAEETQYF. The CDR3 DNA follows: TGTGCCAGCAGTTACCTTTACTACGGCCGGGCAGAAGAGACCCAGTACTTC.

This clonotype was found many times. The CDR3 DNA reads as TGTGCCAGCAGCTTTGGGATTACAGGGGGTTACGAGCAGTACGTC. It yields the protein CASSFGITGGYEQYV. This rearrangement joins TRBV11-2 to TRBJ2-7, with 8 bases fitting TRBD1. This CDR3 comprises 15 residues. Per germline, CDR1 SGHAT and CDR2 FQNNGV. J was trimmed by 4 bases and V by 3 bases; bases with no gene match: 8.